These T cell receptor beta chains were read from a single sample in a study of fetal regulatory T cell absence and autoimmunity. Clones were sequenced by immunoSEQ multiplex PCR, and TCRdb holds only the in-frame ones, with some missing. The sample lists approximately 94,000 clones, roughly 70% occurring once. The material sequenced was pancreas tissue. These receptors were taken from a male donor with IPEX syndrome. The CDR3 runs from the conserved cysteine through the conserved F or W. A D gene is named only where the DNA matches it firmly. For some rows the clone size is stated as once, few or many, or as a class when expanded; others skip it.

clone size,J gene,D gene,V gene,CDR3 protein,CDR3 DNA
-,TRBJ2-2,-,TRBV18,CASSPPLGGATGELFF,TGTGCCAGCTCACCACCGCTAGGGGGAGCCACCGGGGAGCTGTTTTTT
-,TRBJ1-1,-,TRBV5-6,CASSGGYTEAFF,TGTGCCAGCAGCGGCGGATACACTGAAGCTTTCTTT
once,TRBJ2-2,-,TRBV27,CASSLLVAGAGGELFF,TGTGCCAGCAGTTTACTTGTCGCAGGGGCCGGCGGGGAGCTGTTTTTT
once,TRBJ1-1,-,TRBV7-9,CASSLVRETEAFF,TGTGCCAGCAGCTTGGTAAGGGAAACTGAAGCTTTCTTT
-,TRBJ2-7,TRBD2,TRBV2,CASSVRASGSYEQYF,TGTGCCAGCAGTGTTCGGGCTAGCGGGAGTTACGAGCAGTACTTC
-,TRBJ2-7,TRBD1,TRBV6-5,CASSGQGARDEQYF,TGTGCCAGCAGCGGACAGGGGGCGCGGGACGAGCAGTACTTC
-,TRBJ1-3,-,TRBV12-5,CASGLVPGNTIYF,TGTGCTAGTGGTTTGGTACCGGGAAACACCATATATTTT
-,TRBJ2-3,-,TRBV9,CASSVDSTDTQYF,TGTGCCAGCAGCGTAGACAGCACAGATACGCAGTATTTT
-,TRBJ2-1,TRBD2,TRBV7-2,CASSVSGSSYNEQFF,TGTGCCAGCAGCGTTAGCGGGAGCTCCTACAATGAGCAGTTCTTC
-,TRBJ2-7,TRBD2,TRBV4-1,CASSPQGREGGYEQYF,TGCGCCAGCAGCCCGCAAGGGCGGGAGGGCGGCTACGAGCAGTACTTC
-,TRBJ2-2,-,TRBV12-5,CASSGSWELFF,TGTGCTAGTAGTGGCTCGTGGGAGCTGTTTTTT
-,TRBJ1-5,TRBD1,TRBV7-4,CASSLRQGVGRNQPQHF,TGTGCCAGCAGCCTTCGACAGGGAGTGGGAAGGAATCAGCCCCAGCATTTT
-,TRBJ2-2,TRBD2,TRBV4-3,CASSQDGASGGAGELFF,TGCGCCAGCAGCCAGGACGGAGCGAGCGGGGGCGCCGGGGAGCTGTTTTTT
-,TRBJ2-1,TRBD2,TRBV10-2,CASRKTSGTQYGQFF,TGCGCCAGCAGGAAAACTAGCGGGACCCAATATGGGCAGTTCTTC
-,TRBJ2-7,TRBD1,TRBV27,CASSLSNRGPLGEQYF,TGTGCCAGCAGTTTATCCAACAGGGGACCCTTGGGCGAGCAGTACTTC
-,TRBJ1-3,-,TRBV7-9,CASSFSTGRLLSGNTIYF,TGTGCCAGCAGCTTCTCGACAGGCCGCCTCCTATCTGGAAACACCATATATTTT
-,TRBJ1-2,-,TRBV5-5,CASSLQGYYGYTF,TGTGCCAGCAGCTTGCAAGGGTACTATGGCTACACCTTC
-,TRBJ1-1,-,TRBV4-1,CASSLANTEAFF,TGCGCCAGCAGTCTGGCAAACACTGAAGCTTTCTTT
-,TRBJ2-3,-,TRBV10-3,CAISESADTQYF,TGTGCCATCAGTGAGTCGGCAGATACGCAGTATTTT
-,TRBJ1-1,-,TRBV5-1,CASSSGWVEDTEAFF,TGCGCCAGCAGCTCGGGGTGGGTGGAGGACACTGAAGCTTTCTTT
-,TRBJ2-6,-,TRBV5-6,CASSWGHSGANVLTF,TGTGCCAGCAGTTGGGGACACTCTGGGGCCAACGTCCTGACTTTC
-,TRBJ2-5,-,TRBV15,CATSREGGGTEETQYF,TGTGCCACCAGCAGAGAGGGAGGGGGGACAGAAGAGACCCAGTACTTC
-,TRBJ1-2,TRBD1,TRBV6-1,CASSEAPGQLARYGYTF,TGTGCCAGCAGTGAAGCGCCGGGACAGCTGGCCCGCTATGGCTACACCTTC
-,TRBJ2-7,TRBD2,TRBV27,CASSSLSGLAVHEQYF,TGTGCCAGCAGTTCCCTTTCGGGACTAGCAGTCCACGAGCAGTACTTC
-,TRBJ2-3,TRBD2,TRBV5-4,CASSPGLADTDTQYF,TGTGCCAGCAGTCCCGGGCTAGCGGACACAGATACGCAGTATTTT
few,TRBJ2-2,-,TRBV6-1,CASSEAGQTGELFF,TGTGCCAGCAGTGAAGCGGGGCAGACCGGGGAGCTGTTTTTT
once,TRBJ2-7,-,TRBV21-1,CASRVAVAGGPSEQYF,TGTGCCAGCAGGGTCGCGGTAGCGGGAGGGCCCAGCGAGCAGTACTTC
-,TRBJ2-7,-,TRBV7-8,CASSQTVPSYEQYF,TGTGCCAGCAGCCAGACAGTCCCCTCCTACGAGCAGTACTTC
few,TRBJ1-5,TRBD1,TRBV7-6,CASSLAQGQRHQPQHF,TGTGCCAGCAGCTTAGCGCAGGGACAGAGACATCAGCCCCAGCATTTT
-,TRBJ2-6,-,TRBV11-3,CASLGRFGANVLTF,TGTGCCAGTTTGGGGCGCTTTGGGGCCAACGTCCTGACTTTC
-,TRBJ2-4,TRBD1,TRBV27,CASSSPGGKNIQYF,TGTGCCAGCAGTTCCCCAGGGGGCAAAAACATTCAGTACTTC
-,TRBJ2-2,-,TRBV7-9,CASSSRGGNTGELFF,TGTGCCAGCAGCTCCCGGGGCGGGAACACCGGGGAGCTGTTTTTT
-,TRBJ2-3,-,TRBV7-9,CASSLVLLTDTQYF,TGTGCCAGCAGCTTAGTACTACTTACAGATACGCAGTATTTT
-,TRBJ1-5,TRBD1,TRBV9,CASSVESGGQPQHF,TGTGCCAGCAGCGTAGAGTCAGGGGGGCAGCCCCAGCATTTT
-,TRBJ1-2,TRBD1,TRBV5-1,CASSWTGYGYTF,TGCGCCAGCAGCTGGACAGGGTATGGCTACACCTTC
-,TRBJ1-2,TRBD1,TRBV5-1,CASSFTLGTGNYGYTF,TGCGCCAGCAGCTTCACCCTTGGGACAGGGAACTATGGCTACACCTTC
-,TRBJ1-2,-,TRBV4-1,CASSQGTTNYGYTF,TGCGCCAGCAGCCAAGGGACAACTAACTATGGCTACACCTTC
-,TRBJ1-1,-,TRBV27,CASSFLEHTEAFF,TGTGCCAGCAGTTTTTTGGAACACACTGAAGCTTTCTTT
-,TRBJ2-3,TRBD2,TRBV5-1,CASSLSASGRKTDTQYF,TGCGCCAGCAGCTTGTCGGCTAGCGGGAGGAAAACAGATACGCAGTATTTT
-,TRBJ2-1,-,TRBV30,CAWLGPGNEQFF,TGTGCCTGGTTGGGGCCCGGCAATGAGCAGTTCTTC
-,TRBJ1-3,-,TRBV19,CASSSRGGNTIYF,TGTGCCAGTAGTTCCAGGGGTGGAAACACCATATATTTT
-,TRBJ2-7,TRBD1,TRBV27,CASRWTGGAYEQYF,TGTGCCAGCAGGTGGACAGGGGGCGCCTACGAGCAGTACTTC
-,TRBJ2-7,TRBD1,TRBV18,CASSPDRAYEQYF,TGTGCCAGCTCACCTGACAGGGCATACGAGCAGTACTTC
-,TRBJ2-5,TRBD2,TRBV6-6,CASSAGLAGQETQYF,TGTGCCAGCAGTGCGGGACTAGCGGGACAAGAGACCCAGTACTTC
-,TRBJ2-7,TRBD2,TRBV5-1,CASSLAGGLYEQYF,TGCGCCAGCAGCTTGGCGGGAGGGTTGTACGAGCAGTACTTC